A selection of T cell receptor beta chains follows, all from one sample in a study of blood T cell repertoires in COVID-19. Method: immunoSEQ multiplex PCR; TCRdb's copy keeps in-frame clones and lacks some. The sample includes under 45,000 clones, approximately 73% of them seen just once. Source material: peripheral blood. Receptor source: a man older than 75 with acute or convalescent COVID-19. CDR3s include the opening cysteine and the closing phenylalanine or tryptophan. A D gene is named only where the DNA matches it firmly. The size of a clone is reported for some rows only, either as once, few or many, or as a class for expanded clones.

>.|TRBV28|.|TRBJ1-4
CASTETTTNEKLFF
TGTGCCAGCACTGAGACAACAACTAATGAAAAACTGTTTTTT
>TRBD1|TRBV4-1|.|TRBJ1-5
CASSLAPGQGHQPQHF
TGCGCCAGCAGCCTAGCACCGGGACAGGGGCATCAGCCCCAGCATTTT
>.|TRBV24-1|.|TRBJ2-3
CATSDARGPERDTQYF
TGTGCCACCAGTGATGCGCGGGGTCCCGAGCGAGATACGCAGTATTTT
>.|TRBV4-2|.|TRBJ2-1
CASSPGGPSYNEQFF
TGTGCCAGCAGCCCAGGAGGGCCGTCCTACAATGAGCAGTTCTTC
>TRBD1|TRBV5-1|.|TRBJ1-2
CASSPGQGGGYTF
TGCGCCAGCAGCCCCGGACAGGGGGGCGGCTACACCTTC
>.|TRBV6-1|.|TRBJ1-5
CASSEVGDQQPQHF
TGTGCCAGCAGTGAAGTCGGGGATCAACAGCCCCAGCATTTT
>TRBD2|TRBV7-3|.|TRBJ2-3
CASSTSGGAIDTQYF
TGTGCCAGCAGCACTAGCGGGGGGGCGATAGATACGCAGTATTTT
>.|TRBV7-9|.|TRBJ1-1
CASSSREGKAFF
TGTGCCAGCAGCTCTAGGGAGGGTAAAGCTTTCTTT
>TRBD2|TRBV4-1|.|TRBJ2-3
CASSQEIAGGSTDTQYF
TGCGCCAGCAGCCAAGAAATAGCGGGGGGGAGCACAGATACGCAGTATTTT
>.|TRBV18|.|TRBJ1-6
CASSPLPTPWNSPLHF
TGTGCCAGCTCACCACTCCCGACTCCGTGGAATTCACCCCTCCACTTT
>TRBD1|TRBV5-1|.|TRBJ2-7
CASSPRTGGGNEQYF
TGCGCCAGCAGCCCAAGGACAGGGGGCGGGAACGAGCAGTACTTC
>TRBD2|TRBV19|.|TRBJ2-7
CASSINSGGHYEQYF
TGTGCCAGTAGTATAAACAGCGGGGGCCACTACGAGCAGTACTTC
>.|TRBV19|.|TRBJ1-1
CASRPTAGTNHNEAFF
TGTGCCAGTAGACCAACCGCCGGGACAAACCACAATGAAGCTTTCTTT
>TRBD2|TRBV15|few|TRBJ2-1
CATSRDQAGDEQFF
TGTGCCACCAGCAGAGATCAGGCGGGAGATGAGCAGTTCTTC
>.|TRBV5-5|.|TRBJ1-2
CASSWRGGEWDYGYTF
TGTGCCAGCAGCTGGCGAGGGGGGGAATGGGACTATGGCTACACCTTC
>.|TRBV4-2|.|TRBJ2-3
CASSLGESSDTQYF
TGTGCCAGCAGCCTTGGGGAGAGTTCAGATACGCAGTATTTT
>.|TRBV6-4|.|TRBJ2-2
CASRAQTNTGELFF
TGTGCCAGCAGGGCACAGACGAACACCGGGGAGCTGTTTTTT
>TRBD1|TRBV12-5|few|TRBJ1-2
CASAGDRALYGYTF
TGTGCTAGTGCCGGAGACAGGGCCCTCTATGGCTACACCTTC
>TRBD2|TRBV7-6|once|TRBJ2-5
CASSLLSGSQETQYF
TGTGCCAGCAGCTTACTTAGCGGGAGCCAAGAGACCCAGTACTTC
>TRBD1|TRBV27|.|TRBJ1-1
CASRTYRGRSEAFF
TGTGCCAGCAGAACTTACAGGGGGAGGTCTGAAGCTTTCTTT
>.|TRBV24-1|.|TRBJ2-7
CATSDNRLWEQYF
TGTGCCACCAGTGATAACCGACTTTGGGAGCAGTACTTC
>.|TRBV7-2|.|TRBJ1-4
CASSLTRANEKLFF
TGTGCCAGCAGCCTTACTCGAGCTAATGAAAAACTGTTTTTT
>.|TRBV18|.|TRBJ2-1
CASSPASVEREQFF
TGTGCCAGCTCACCCGCTTCTGTGGAGCGTGAGCAGTTCTTC
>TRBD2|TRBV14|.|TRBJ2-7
CASSRGNSGMREQYF
TGTGCCAGCAGCCGAGGGAATAGCGGGATGCGCGAGCAGTACTTC
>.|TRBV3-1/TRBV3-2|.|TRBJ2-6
CASSQENGVPGANVLTF
TGTGCCAGCAGCCAAGAAAACGGGGTACCTGGGGCCAACGTCCTGACTTTC
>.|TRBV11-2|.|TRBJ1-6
CASTRQYDNSPLHF
TGTGCCAGCACTAGACAGTACGATAATTCACCCCTCCACTTT
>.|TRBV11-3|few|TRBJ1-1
CASSFSVNTEAFF
TGTGCCAGCAGCTTCTCGGTGAACACTGAAGCTTTCTTT
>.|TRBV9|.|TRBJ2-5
CASSVGQVPETQYF
TGTGCCAGCAGCGTAGGACAGGTCCCAGAGACCCAGTACTTC